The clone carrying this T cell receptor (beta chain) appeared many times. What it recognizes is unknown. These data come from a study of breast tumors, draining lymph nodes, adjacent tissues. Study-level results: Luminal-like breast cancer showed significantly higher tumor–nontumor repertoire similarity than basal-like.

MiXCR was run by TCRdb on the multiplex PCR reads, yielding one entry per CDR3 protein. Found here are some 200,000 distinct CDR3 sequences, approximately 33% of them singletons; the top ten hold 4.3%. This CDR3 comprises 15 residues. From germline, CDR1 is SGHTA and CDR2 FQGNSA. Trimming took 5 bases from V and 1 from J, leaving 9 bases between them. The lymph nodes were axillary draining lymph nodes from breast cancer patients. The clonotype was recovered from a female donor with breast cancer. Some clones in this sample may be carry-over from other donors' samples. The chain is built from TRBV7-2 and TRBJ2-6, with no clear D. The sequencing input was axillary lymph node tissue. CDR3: CASSLWASGANVLTF. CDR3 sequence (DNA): TGTGCCAGCAGCCTATGGGCATCTGGGGCCAACGTCCTGACTTTC. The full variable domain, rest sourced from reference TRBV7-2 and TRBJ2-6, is GAGVSQSPSNKVTEKGKDVELRCDPISGHTALYWYRQSLGQGLEFLIYFQGNSAPDKSGLPSDRFSAERTGGSVSTLTIQRTQQEDSAVYLCASSLWASGANVLTFGAGSRLTVL.